A single sample gave rise to the 8 T cell receptor beta chains below, sequenced in a study of T cells in localized non-small cell lung cancer. TCRdb's copy holds only in-frame clones and misses some; the assay was immunoSEQ multiplex PCR. The sample lists approximately 76,000 clones, approximately 80% occurring once. The source material was peripheral blood, sampled before any cancer treatment. These receptor sequences come from a female donor aged 60 or older with stage I lung adenocarcinoma.

This chain links TRBV10-3 with TRBJ2-7; TRBD1 might be the D (5 bases). Germline assignment: CDR1 ENHRY and CDR2 SYGVKD. The CDR3 contains 12 residues. Trimming removed 4 bases from V and 6 bases from J, with 10 bases in between. The CDR3 DNA reads as TGTGCCATCAGTGCTGACAGCTTCGAGCAGTACTTC. This gives the protein CAISADSFEQYF.

DNA of the CDR3: TGCGCCAGCAGCCAAGACCTGGGCCCGCGGGATGAAAAACTGTTTTTT. Translating gives CASSQDLGPRDEKLFF. V gene TRBV4-3 combines with J gene TRBJ1-4; D gene uncertain. The V end lost 0 bases, the J end lost 6 bases, and 14 bases lay between the germline ends. CDR1 and CDR2 from the germline V gene are LGHNA and YSLEER. This CDR3 has 16 amino acids.

This clone was seen ten or more times. This chain connects TRBV19 to TRBJ2-1; 7 bases map to TRBD2. J was trimmed by 2 bases and V by 7 bases; bases with no gene match: 8. The CDR3 totals 15 residues. Germline CDR1 LNHDA, CDR2 SQIVND (reference sequence). CDR3 loop: CASNHVAGPYNEQFF. The CDR3 coding sequence is TGTGCCAGTAACCATGTAGCGGGCCCCTACAATGAGCAGTTCTTC.

V is TRBV15 and J is TRBJ2-3, with 10 bases aligning to TRBD1. CDR1 and CDR2 (germline): LNHNV, YYDKDF (reference sequence). The V and J ends lost 1 base and 4 bases, in that order; junction bases with no gene match: 5. This CDR3 has 16 residues. DNA of the CDR3: TGTGCCACCAGCAGAGGTGGACAGGGGGGACCAGATACGCAGTATTTT. Translating gives CATSRGGQGGPDTQYF.

This chain links TRBV19 with TRBJ2-7; D remains ambiguous. The CDR3 is made up of 13 amino acids. Germline V gene sequence: CDR1 LNHDA, CDR2 SQIVND (reference sequence). The V end lost 7 bases, the J end lost 1 base, and 11 bases lay between the germline ends. CDR3: CASKGGVSYEQYF. The CDR3 nucleotides read TGTGCCAGTAAAGGCGGCGTATCCTACGAGCAGTACTTC.

Turning to this clone: Other DNA sequences of this sample code for an identical CDR3. The V call is TRBV28, the J call TRBJ1-2; unclear D gene. CDR3 size: 12 residues. The germline CDR1 and CDR2 sequences are MDHEN and SYDVKM. V was clipped by 3 bases and J by 4 bases, with 6 bases between them. The CDR3: CASSFGVYGYTF. In nucleotides, the CDR3 is TGTGCCAGCAGTTTCGGGGTCTATGGCTACACCTTC.

The chain employs TRBV19 and TRBJ2-5; D not certain. V gave up 5 bases and J gave up 2 bases, with 18 bases separating them. Germline V gene lookup returns CDR1 LNHDA and CDR2 SQIVND (reference sequence). The CDR3 runs 16 residues. CDR3 sequence reads: CASSPNGRGKQETQYF. The CDR3 DNA reads TGTGCCAGTAGTCCAAACGGACGAGGAAAGCAAGAGACCCAGTACTTC.

The chain has TRBV6-5 and TRBJ1-2; no clear D gene. V lost 4 bases and J lost 8, with 8 bases in between. This CDR3 spans 11 amino acids. Looked up from germline, CDR1 is MNHEY and CDR2 is SVGAGI. The CDR3, as DNA: TGTGCCAGCAGTTCCCCCGTAGGCTACACCTTC. Protein: CASSSPVGYTF.